The TCR beta chain under discussion was sequenced for a study of cytomegalovirus exposure and HLA in healthy donors. Study-level results: Highly shared sequence variants in one cluster were likely a sequencing artifact.

Deletions cut 2 bases from V and 5 bases from J, with 9 bases between. The CDR3 runs 12 residues. Germline CDR1 reads GTSNPN; CDR2 reads SVGIG (reference sequence). The PCR ran on 60 Vbeta and 13 Jbeta primers. Profiled with immunoSEQ multiplex PCR; TCRdb holds only in-frame clones, not every one. This sample has approximately 240,000 clones, with approximately 82% found just once. Turning to this clone: Its antigen is as yet unknown.

The donors, nominally healthy at sampling, likely had unrecorded immune exposures. This chain joins TRBV30 and TRBJ1-1; D is uncertain. The source material was PBMCs. The origin of this receptor is a woman in her forties in good health and CMV-seronegative. Here the CDR3 reads CAWSRTVTEAFF. The CDR3 coding sequence is TGTGCCTGGAGTAGGACTGTAACTGAAGCTTTCTTT.